A selection of T cell receptor beta chains follows, all from one sample in a study of T cell repertoires in cytomegalovirus infection. TCRdb processed the reads anew with MiXCR; each CDR3 protein has one entry. The sample holds a few hundred thousand distinct CDR3 sequences, about 30% seen once. Sequenced: PBMCs. The receptors here all came from a human donor in good health (CMV status not recorded). Some clones in this sample may be carry-over from other donors' samples. Both conserved end residues are part of each CDR3. Fields, in order: clone size, D gene, V gene, J gene, CDR3 DNA, CDR3 protein. The D gene is left open where the match is weak. A clone size is listed for some rows: how often the clone was seen (once, few, many), or a class if it is expanded.

abundance: once
d_gene: -
v_gene: TRBV7-6
j_gene: TRBJ2-5
CDR3nt: TGTGCCAGCAGCTATTCTCGGGGGCGGGTCCAAGAGACCCAGTACTTC
CDR3aa: CASSYSRGRVQETQYF

abundance: few
d_gene: -
v_gene: TRBV15
j_gene: TRBJ1-4
CDR3nt: TGTGCCACCAGCAGAGATCAAGCAAATGAAAAACTGTTTTTT
CDR3aa: CATSRDQANEKLFF

abundance: few
d_gene: -
v_gene: TRBV20-1
j_gene: TRBJ2-5
CDR3nt: TGCAGTGCTAGAGGGGGGTTCCAAGAGACCCAGTACTTC
CDR3aa: CSARGGFQETQYF

abundance: few
d_gene: TRBD1
v_gene: TRBV27
j_gene: TRBJ2-1
CDR3nt: TGTGCCAGCAGTCGACAGGGAAATCGCAATGAGCAGTTCTTC
CDR3aa: CASSRQGNRNEQFF

abundance: -
d_gene: -
v_gene: TRBV5-4
j_gene: TRBJ2-5
CDR3nt: TGTGCCAGCAGGGATACAGAAGAGACCCAGTACTTC
CDR3aa: CASRDTEETQYF

abundance: -
d_gene: TRBD1
v_gene: TRBV7-6
j_gene: TRBJ2-2
CDR3nt: TGTGCCAGCAGCTTAACTGGACAGGGCTCGGCCGGGGAGCTGTTTTTT
CDR3aa: CASSLTGQGSAGELFF

abundance: -
d_gene: -
v_gene: TRBV10-3
j_gene: TRBJ2-2
CDR3nt: TGTGCCATTACGGATCCATCGGTCACCGGGGAGCTGTTTTTT
CDR3aa: CAITDPSVTGELFF

abundance: many
d_gene: -
v_gene: TRBV7-2
j_gene: TRBJ1-6
CDR3nt: TGTGCCAGCAGCTTAACGCAGGGGCGTAATTCACCCCTCCACTTT
CDR3aa: CASSLTQGRNSPLHF

abundance: -
d_gene: TRBD1
v_gene: TRBV6-6
j_gene: TRBJ2-7
CDR3nt: TGTGCCAGCAGTTACGAGACCGGGACAGGGGGCGGCGAGCAGTACTTC
CDR3aa: CASSYETGTGGGEQYF

abundance: few
d_gene: -
v_gene: TRBV20-1
j_gene: TRBJ1-5
CDR3nt: TGCAGTGCTAGAACCTCGGCCAATAGCAATCAGCCCCAGCATTTT
CDR3aa: CSARTSANSNQPQHF

abundance: -
d_gene: TRBD2
v_gene: TRBV20-1
j_gene: TRBJ2-2
CDR3nt: TGCAGTGCTTCGCCGCTGGCTAGCGGAAACACCGGGGAGCTGTTTTTT
CDR3aa: CSASPLASGNTGELFF

abundance: few
d_gene: -
v_gene: TRBV5-1
j_gene: TRBJ1-2
CDR3nt: TGCGCCAGCAGCCTCCGGGACGACTATGGCTACACCTTC
CDR3aa: CASSLRDDYGYTF

abundance: many
d_gene: -
v_gene: TRBV7-2
j_gene: TRBJ2-5
CDR3nt: TGTGCCAGCAGCTTAGCTAGAGGGGTCCAAGAGACCCAGTACTTC
CDR3aa: CASSLARGVQETQYF

abundance: many
d_gene: TRBD1
v_gene: TRBV27
j_gene: TRBJ2-7
CDR3nt: TGTGCCAGCAGTAGACAGGGTGGGGAGCAGTACTTC
CDR3aa: CASSRQGGEQYF

abundance: -
d_gene: TRBD2
v_gene: TRBV7-2
j_gene: TRBJ2-7
CDR3nt: TGTGCCAGCAGCTACGGACTAGCGGTAAGCTCCTACGAGCAGTACTTC
CDR3aa: CASSYGLAVSSYEQYF

abundance: -
d_gene: -
v_gene: TRBV29-1
j_gene: TRBJ1-2
CDR3nt: TGCAGCGTTGAAGATTGGGAAGGGGGGCAAAACTATGGCTACACCTTC
CDR3aa: CSVEDWEGGQNYGYTF

abundance: few
d_gene: -
v_gene: TRBV4-1
j_gene: TRBJ1-2
CDR3nt: TGCGCCAGCAGCCAAGACCACACCTACTACACCTTC
CDR3aa: CASSQDHTYYTF

abundance: few
d_gene: -
v_gene: TRBV12-3/TRBV12-4
j_gene: TRBJ1-4
CDR3nt: TGTGCCAGCAGCGCAATCGTGAGGGCTGAAAAACTGTTTTTT
CDR3aa: CASSAIVRAEKLFF

abundance: -
d_gene: -
v_gene: TRBV28
j_gene: TRBJ1-2
CDR3nt: TGTGCCAGCAGTTTAATGTCAGGTCGGGGCTACACCTTC
CDR3aa: CASSLMSGRGYTF

abundance: -
d_gene: -
v_gene: TRBV6-8
j_gene: TRBJ2-7
CDR3nt: TGTGCCAGCAGTGTGGGACACCAACGCTACGAGCAGTACTTC
CDR3aa: CASSVGHQRYEQYF

abundance: -
d_gene: TRBD1
v_gene: TRBV7-2
j_gene: TRBJ2-2
CDR3nt: TGTGCCAGCAGCCGGGACAGGCAGGACGGGGAGCTGTTTTTT
CDR3aa: CASSRDRQDGELFF

abundance: -
d_gene: -
v_gene: TRBV6-1
j_gene: TRBJ2-7
CDR3nt: TGTGCCAGCAGTGATACGACACCCCTGCAGCCCTACGAGCAGTACTTC
CDR3aa: CASSDTTPLQPYEQYF

abundance: -
d_gene: -
v_gene: TRBV11-2
j_gene: TRBJ2-1
CDR3nt: TGTGCCAGCAGCTCGTACGGCAATGAGCAGTTCTTC
CDR3aa: CASSSYGNEQFF

abundance: -
d_gene: -
v_gene: TRBV18
j_gene: TRBJ1-1
CDR3nt: TGTGCCAGCTCACCACCGAATATGGGGGACACTGAAGCTTTCTTT
CDR3aa: CASSPPNMGDTEAFF

abundance: -
d_gene: -
v_gene: TRBV20-1
j_gene: TRBJ1-6
CDR3nt: TGCAGTGCTAGAGATCTCGCACCCGACCGGTATAATTCACCCCTCCACTTT
CDR3aa: CSARDLAPDRYNSPLHF

abundance: many
d_gene: -
v_gene: TRBV7-8
j_gene: TRBJ2-5
CDR3nt: TGTGCCAGCAGCTTAAGGGCCGGAGAGGGAGAGACCCAGTACTTC
CDR3aa: CASSLRAGEGETQYF

abundance: few
d_gene: -
v_gene: TRBV28
j_gene: TRBJ2-6
CDR3nt: TGTGCCAGCACTCCTTCGGGGGCCTACGGCGTCCTGACTTTC
CDR3aa: CASTPSGAYGVLTF

abundance: few
d_gene: TRBD1
v_gene: TRBV12-3/TRBV12-4
j_gene: TRBJ2-5
CDR3nt: TGTGCCAGCAGTTCATCGCGGGGGACAGGGCAAGAGACCCAGTACTTC
CDR3aa: CASSSSRGTGQETQYF

abundance: many
d_gene: TRBD2
v_gene: TRBV12-3/TRBV12-4
j_gene: TRBJ2-5
CDR3nt: TGTGCCAGCAGTTTAGTTGCGGGGGTACAAGAGACCCAGTACTTC
CDR3aa: CASSLVAGVQETQYF

abundance: few
d_gene: TRBD1
v_gene: TRBV12-3/TRBV12-4
j_gene: TRBJ1-4
CDR3nt: TGTGCCAGCAGGCCTGACAGGGGGCGGAATGAAAAACTGTTTTTT
CDR3aa: CASRPDRGRNEKLFF

abundance: few
d_gene: TRBD2
v_gene: TRBV6-2/TRBV6-3
j_gene: TRBJ2-7
CDR3nt: TGTGCCAGCAGTTACGCGGGAGAACCCGAGCAGTACTTC
CDR3aa: CASSYAGEPEQYF

abundance: -
d_gene: TRBD1
v_gene: TRBV4-2
j_gene: TRBJ2-7
CDR3nt: TGTGCCAGCAGCCAAGACACGGGACAGGGAGGAGAGCAGTACTTC
CDR3aa: CASSQDTGQGGEQYF

abundance: -
d_gene: -
v_gene: TRBV5-6
j_gene: TRBJ2-3
CDR3nt: TGTGCCAGCAGCTTCCGCGGGATTCCCACAGATACGCAGTATTTT
CDR3aa: CASSFRGIPTDTQYF

abundance: few
d_gene: -
v_gene: TRBV11-1
j_gene: TRBJ1-1
CDR3nt: TGTGCCAGCAGCTCCTCGGGGTCCCATAACACTGAAGCTTTCTTT
CDR3aa: CASSSSGSHNTEAFF

abundance: -
d_gene: -
v_gene: TRBV4-1
j_gene: TRBJ1-5
CDR3nt: TGCGCCAGCAGCCTTATTACGGACCTAGTTAATAGCAATCAGCCCCAGCATTTT
CDR3aa: CASSLITDLVNSNQPQHF

abundance: -
d_gene: TRBD2
v_gene: TRBV15
j_gene: TRBJ2-1
CDR3nt: TGTGCCACCAGCAGAGATGGGACTAGCGTTCCCTACAATGAGCAGTTCTTC
CDR3aa: CATSRDGTSVPYNEQFF

abundance: many
d_gene: TRBD1
v_gene: TRBV6-2/TRBV6-3
j_gene: TRBJ2-4
CDR3nt: TGTGCCAGCAGCGCGGGACAGGGGGACCAAAACATTCAGTACTTC
CDR3aa: CASSAGQGDQNIQYF

abundance: -
d_gene: TRBD1
v_gene: TRBV20-1
j_gene: TRBJ2-5
CDR3nt: TGCAGTGCTAGGCCGGGACAGAGATTCGGGATCCAGTACTTC
CDR3aa: CSARPGQRFGIQYF

abundance: few
d_gene: TRBD2
v_gene: TRBV6-2/TRBV6-3
j_gene: TRBJ2-1
CDR3nt: TGTGCCAGCATTTTTGCTAGCGGGAGGACACAGAGCTCCTACAATGAGCAGTTCTTC
CDR3aa: CASIFASGRTQSSYNEQFF

abundance: few
d_gene: -
v_gene: TRBV7-2
j_gene: TRBJ2-3
CDR3nt: TGTGCCAGCAGCTCCGACCAGAGGCGGGGAACTAGCACAGATACGCAGTATTTT
CDR3aa: CASSSDQRRGTSTDTQYF

abundance: -
d_gene: -
v_gene: TRBV28
j_gene: TRBJ1-1
CDR3nt: TGTGCCAGCAGTCCCCCCTGGGAATACCGGAACACTGAAGCTTTCTTT
CDR3aa: CASSPPWEYRNTEAFF

abundance: once
d_gene: -
v_gene: TRBV7-9
j_gene: TRBJ1-4
CDR3nt: TGTGCCAGCACCAGAAGACCGGCTCGGGATGAAAAACTGTTTTTT
CDR3aa: CASTRRPARDEKLFF

abundance: few
d_gene: -
v_gene: TRBV7-6
j_gene: TRBJ2-1
CDR3nt: TGTGCCAGCAGTCGACAGCGTTTTACCTACAATGAGCAGTTCTTC
CDR3aa: CASSRQRFTYNEQFF

abundance: few
d_gene: TRBD2
v_gene: TRBV27
j_gene: TRBJ2-2
CDR3nt: TGTGCCAGCAAAGGAGGCGGGAGGGTGAACACCGGGGAGCTGTTTTTT
CDR3aa: CASKGGGRVNTGELFF

abundance: -
d_gene: -
v_gene: TRBV10-3
j_gene: TRBJ2-7
CDR3nt: TGTGCCATCAGTGAGGCCGGGCCCATCTACGAGCAGTACTTC
CDR3aa: CAISEAGPIYEQYF

abundance: -
d_gene: -
v_gene: TRBV2
j_gene: TRBJ1-1
CDR3nt: TGTGCCAGCAGTGAAACCCAGATCAACACTGAAGCTTTCTTT
CDR3aa: CASSETQINTEAFF

abundance: -
d_gene: -
v_gene: TRBV5-1
j_gene: TRBJ2-7
CDR3nt: TGCGCCAGCAGCCCTGAGGGCTTTTCCTACGAGCAGTACTTC
CDR3aa: CASSPEGFSYEQYF

abundance: -
d_gene: TRBD1
v_gene: TRBV12-3/TRBV12-4
j_gene: TRBJ1-4
CDR3nt: TGTGCCAGCAGTCTACAGGGGATTAATGAAATACTGTTTTTT
CDR3aa: CASSLQGINEILFF

abundance: -
d_gene: -
v_gene: TRBV7-2
j_gene: TRBJ1-5
CDR3nt: TGTGCCAGCAGCTTAGTGGGGAGTCAGCCCCAGCATTTT
CDR3aa: CASSLVGSQPQHF

abundance: many
d_gene: -
v_gene: TRBV7-2
j_gene: TRBJ2-3
CDR3nt: TGTGCCAGCAGCTTGACCATGCCCAGATCAGATACGCAGTATTTT
CDR3aa: CASSLTMPRSDTQYF

abundance: once
d_gene: -
v_gene: TRBV20-1
j_gene: TRBJ2-2
CDR3nt: TGCAGTGCTAGAGACCCTGGTGGGCCAGGCACCGGGGAGCTGTTTTTT
CDR3aa: CSARDPGGPGTGELFF

abundance: many
d_gene: -
v_gene: TRBV12-3/TRBV12-4
j_gene: TRBJ1-1
CDR3nt: TGTGCCAGCAGTTTGAGTCAGCTGAACACTGAAGCTTTCTTT
CDR3aa: CASSLSQLNTEAFF

abundance: few
d_gene: TRBD2
v_gene: TRBV28
j_gene: TRBJ2-2
CDR3nt: TGTGCCAGCAGTTTAAGTACTAGCGGGTCCCTGTGGACCGGGGAGCTGTTTTTT
CDR3aa: CASSLSTSGSLWTGELFF

abundance: -
d_gene: TRBD1
v_gene: TRBV28
j_gene: TRBJ2-3
CDR3nt: TGTGCCAGCAGTCCACAGGGGCTAACAGATACGCAGTATTTT
CDR3aa: CASSPQGLTDTQYF

abundance: -
d_gene: -
v_gene: TRBV4-1
j_gene: TRBJ2-1
CDR3nt: TGCGCCAGCAGCCAAGTTCTGGGTTCCGGCGGTGAGCAGTTCTTC
CDR3aa: CASSQVLGSGGEQFF

abundance: -
d_gene: TRBD2
v_gene: TRBV7-2
j_gene: TRBJ2-3
CDR3nt: TGTGCCAGCAGCTTAGAGGGACTAGCGGGAGGAACAGATACGCAGTATTTT
CDR3aa: CASSLEGLAGGTDTQYF

abundance: -
d_gene: TRBD1
v_gene: TRBV7-2
j_gene: TRBJ1-1
CDR3nt: TGTGCCAGCAGCTCTTATCGGGGAGGGGGCAACACTGAAGCTTTCTTT
CDR3aa: CASSSYRGGGNTEAFF